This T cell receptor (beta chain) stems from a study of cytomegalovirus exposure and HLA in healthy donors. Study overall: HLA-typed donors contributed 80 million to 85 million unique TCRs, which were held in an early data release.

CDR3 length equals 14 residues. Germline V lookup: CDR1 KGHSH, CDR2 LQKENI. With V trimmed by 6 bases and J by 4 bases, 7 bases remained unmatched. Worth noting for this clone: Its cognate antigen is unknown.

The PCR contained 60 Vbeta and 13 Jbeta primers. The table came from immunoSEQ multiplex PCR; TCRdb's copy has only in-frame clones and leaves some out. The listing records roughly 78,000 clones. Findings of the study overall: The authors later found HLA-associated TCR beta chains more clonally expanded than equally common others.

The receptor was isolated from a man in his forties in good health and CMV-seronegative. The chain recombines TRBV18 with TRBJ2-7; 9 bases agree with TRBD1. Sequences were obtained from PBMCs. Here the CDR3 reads CASSRQGVGYEQYF. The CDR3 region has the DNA TGTGCCAGCTCGAGACAGGGGGTAGGGTACGAGCAGTACTTC.